One and the same sample provided the 27 T cell receptor beta chains below, sequenced in a study of PD-L1 blockade in urothelial cancer. Time point described: pretreatment peripheral blood. Assay: immunoSEQ multiplex PCR; the TCRdb copy retains only in-frame clones and omits some. Of tens of thousands of clones listed, roughly 84% are singletons. The source was PBMCs, collected around atezolizumab (anti-PD-L1) treatment. These receptors were collected from a man aged 55-75 years with urothelial cancer.

V and J are TRBV7-9 and TRBJ2-3, with 10 bases that match TRBD2. The CDR3 is 16 amino acids. V was clipped by 5 bases and J by 3 bases; unmatched bases: 8. Germline V CDR1 and CDR2: SEHNR, FQNEAQ (reference sequence). CDR3 region: CASSLKRGGMTDTQYF. In DNA form, the CDR3 reads TGTGCCAGCAGCCTCAAGCGGGGGGGCATGACAGATACGCAGTATTTT.

The gene calls are TRBV5-1 and TRBJ2-3, with TRBD2 as a possible D gene (7 bases). Trimming removed 4 bases at V and 6 bases at J, with 12 bases between. Germline assignment: CDR1 SGHRS and CDR2 YFSETQ. The CDR3 is made up of 13 amino acids. CDR3 nucleotide sequence: TGCGCCAGCAGCAGAGGGGGGGTGGATACGCAGTATTTT. Its translation is CASSRGGVDTQYF. Complete variable domain (other parts from reference TRBV5-1 and TRBJ2-3): KAGVTQTPRYLIKTRGQQVTLSCSPISGHRSVSWYQQTPGQGLQFLFEYFSETQRNKGNFPGRFSGRQFSNSRSEMNVSTLELGDSALYLCASSRGGVDTQYFGPGTRLTVL.

The chain joins TRBV30 to TRBJ2-7; TRBD1 agrees at 8 bases. CDR1 is GTSNPN and CDR2 is SVGIG in the germline V gene (reference sequence). After removal of 3 bases from V and 4 bases from J, the junction contained 11 bases not matched to a gene. CDR3 length: 15 residues. CDR3 protein: CAWSKPGTGRYEQYF. The CDR3 region has the DNA TGTGCCTGGAGCAAGCCCGGGACAGGACGTTACGAGCAGTACTTC.

The chain is built from TRBV10-3 and TRBJ2-3; TRBD2 matches at 11 bases. Trimming cost V 6 bases and J 1 base; bases outside gene matches: 3. Germline CDR1 reads ENHRY; CDR2 reads SYGVKD. The CDR3 runs to 15 residues. CDR3 sequence: CAISQLAGGTDTQYF. In DNA, the CDR3 is TGTGCCATCAGCCAACTAGCGGGGGGCACAGATACGCAGTATTTT.

The chain combines TRBV7-9 with TRBJ1-1; D is ambiguous. Germline loops: CDR1 SEHNR, CDR2 FQNEAQ (reference sequence). CDR3 length: 14 amino acids. The V gene lost 5 bases and the J gene lost 0 bases, with 10 bases spanning the gap. The CDR3, as DNA: TGTGCCAGCAGCCCAGTACCCGTGAACACTGAAGCTTTCTTT. Translated: CASSPVPVNTEAFF. Supplemented by reference TRBV7-9 and TRBJ1-1, the full variable domain reads DTGVSQNPRHKITKRGQNVTFRCDPISEHNRLYWYRQTLGQGPEFLTYFQNEAQLEKSRLLSDRFSAERPKGSFSTLEIQRTEQGDSAMYLCASSPVPVNTEAFFGQGTRLTVV.

V usage is TRBV11-2 and J usage is TRBJ1-1; 7 nucleotides agree with TRBD1. Looked up from germline, CDR1 is SGHAT and CDR2 is FQNNGV. The CDR3 extends over 14 amino acids. V lost 5 bases to trimming and J lost 2 bases; unmatched junction nucleotides: 5. The CDR3 nucleotides are TGTGCCAGCAGCCCTAACAGGGGTAACACTGAAGCTTTCTTT. It encodes CASSPNRGNTEAFF. Full variable domain (remainder filled in from reference TRBV11-2 and TRBJ1-1): EAGVAQSPRYKIIEKRQSVAFWCNPISGHATLYWYQQILGQGPKLLIQFQNNGVVDDSQLPKDRFSAERLKGVDSTLKIQPAKLEDSAVYLCASSPNRGNTEAFFGQGTRLTVV.

This chain links TRBV5-1 with TRBJ2-1; TRBD2 matches at 9 bases. CDR3 size: 16 residues. CDR1 is SGHRS, CDR2 YFSETQ, per germline. Trimming took 5 bases from V and 4 from J; bases not matched to a gene: 10. This CDR3 is CASSREVTSGYNEQFF. The CDR3 DNA is TGCGCCAGCAGTCGGGAGGTGACTAGCGGTTACAATGAGCAGTTCTTC.

This chain links TRBV9 with TRBJ2-3; 16 nucleotides align to TRBD2. The CDR3 totals 17 residues. The V and J ends lost 2 bases and 5 bases, in that order; junction bases with no gene match: 5. Germline V gives CDR1 SGDLS, CDR2 YYNGEE. CDR3 amino acids: CASSVQGLAGGLDTQYF. Here the CDR3 DNA reads TGTGCCAGCAGCGTCCAGGGACTAGCGGGAGGGTTAGATACGCAGTATTTT.

V gene TRBV15 combines with J gene TRBJ2-2, with 10 bases lining up with TRBD1. Germline V gene lookup returns CDR1 LNHNV and CDR2 YYDKDF (reference sequence). This CDR3 spans 16 amino acids. The V gene end was trimmed by 0 bases and the J gene end by 4 bases; junction bases not matched to a gene: 2. CDR3 region: CATSREGTGVTGELFF. DNA of the CDR3: TGTGCCACCAGCAGAGAGGGGACAGGGGTCACCGGGGAGCTGTTTTTT.

The rearrangement joins TRBV5-6 to TRBJ2-5, with TRBD1 as a possible D gene (6 bases). The length of the CDR3 is 15 residues. Trimming removed 4 bases from V and 3 bases from J, with 16 bases in between. The germline V gene encodes CDR1 SGHDT and CDR2 YYEEEE. In nucleotides, the CDR3 is TGTGCCAGCAGCCCGGGGACAAGCAGAAAAGAGACCCAGTACTTC. Amino acids: CASSPGTSRKETQYF.

Only one count was recorded for this clone. The chain has TRBV5-1 and TRBJ2-1; D remains ambiguous. The CDR3 is made up of 15 amino acids. Deletions cut 0 bases from V and 2 bases from J, with 9 bases between. Germline CDR1 reads SGHRS; CDR2 reads YFSETQ. The CDR3 reads CASSLDPTAYNEQFF. The DNA of the CDR3 is TGCGCCAGCAGCTTGGACCCCACTGCCTACAATGAGCAGTTCTTC.

This clone was observed a single time. The gene calls are TRBV9 and TRBJ2-7; 10 nucleotides match TRBD1. The V and J ends lost 2 bases and 4 bases, in that order; junction bases with no gene match: 9. The germline gives CDR1 SGDLS, CDR2 YYNGEE. The CDR3 consists of 16 residues. The CDR3 sequence: CASSVDRDRGMYEQYF. CDR3 in DNA: TGTGCCAGCAGCGTTGACCGGGACAGGGGTATGTACGAGCAGTACTTC.

The rearrangement joins TRBV5-6 to TRBJ2-5, with D unresolved. V was clipped by 2 bases and J by 2 bases, with 10 bases between them. Germline CDR1 SGHDT, CDR2 YYEEEE. The CDR3 has 14 amino acids. CDR3 loop: CASSFIEFQETQYF. Written as DNA, the CDR3 is TGTGCCAGCAGCTTCATCGAGTTTCAAGAGACCCAGTACTTC.

This clone was seen a few times. This chain links TRBV4-2 with TRBJ1-5; TRBD1 matches 9 bases. Germline V gene data show CDR1 as LGHNA and CDR2 as YNFKEQ. V trimming: 0 bases; J trimming: 4 bases; junction bases outside the gene matches: 1. There are 15 residues in the CDR3. The CDR3: CASSQEGTGNQPQHF. The DNA for the CDR3 is TGTGCCAGCAGCCAAGAGGGGACAGGGAATCAGCCCCAGCATTTT.

CDR3 loop: CASSRTGVGAGELFF. The CDR3 region has the DNA TGTGCCAGCAGCCGAACCGGGGTCGGGGCCGGGGAGCTGTTTTTT. The rearrangement joins TRBV9 to TRBJ2-2, with D perhaps matching TRBD2 (5 bases). V was trimmed by 4 bases and J by 6 bases, leaving 16 bases between them. Germline V lookup: CDR1 SGDLS, CDR2 YYNGEE. The CDR3 length is 15 residues. Supplemented by reference TRBV9 and TRBJ2-2, the full variable domain reads DSGVTQTPKHLITATGQRVTLRCSPRSGDLSVYWYQQSLDQGLQFLIQYYNGEERAKGNILERFSAQQFPDLHSELNLSSLELGDSALYFCASSRTGVGAGELFFGEGSRLTVL.

CDR3 in amino acids: CASSPVSSGRPEQFF. In DNA, the CDR3 is TGTGCCAGCTCACCCGTGAGTAGCGGGAGACCTGAGCAGTTCTTC. The chain is built from TRBV18 and TRBJ2-1, with 9 bases lining up with TRBD2. Per germline, CDR1 KGHSH and CDR2 LQKENI. Trimming removed 3 bases from V and 9 bases from J; junction bases left unmatched: 9. The CDR3 covers 15 residues.

V gene TRBV14 combines with J gene TRBJ2-7; 7 nucleotides match TRBD1. The CDR3 has 13 residues. Germline lookup yields CDR1 SGHDN and CDR2 FVKESK. V trimming: 3 bases; J trimming: 6 bases; junction bases outside the gene matches: 5. The CDR3 here is CASSQDYRGEQYF. DNA of the CDR3: TGTGCCAGCAGCCAGGATTACAGGGGCGAGCAGTACTTC.

The rearrangement joins TRBV10-1 to TRBJ2-2; no definite D call. From germline, CDR1 is WNHNN and CDR2 SYGVQD (reference sequence). The CDR3 is 16 residues long. Trimming shortened V by 3 bases and J by 2 bases, and 13 bases separated the two germline ends. The CDR3 spells CASSDKRLANTGELFF. The CDR3 DNA reads as TGCGCCAGCAGTGATAAGCGACTCGCTAACACCGGGGAGCTGTTTTTT.

The V call is TRBV4-1, the J call TRBJ1-2, with D perhaps TRBD1 (6 bases). The CDR3 consists of 15 residues. V was clipped by 3 bases and J by 7 bases, with 18 bases between them. Germline V gene data show CDR1 as MGHRA and CDR2 as YSYEKL. CDR3 nucleotides: TGCGCCAGCAGCCACCGTTACAGGGAGTCTAGTGGCTACACCTTC. Translating gives CASSHRYRESSGYTF.

This chain connects TRBV6-5 to TRBJ2-4, with TRBD1 identical over 7 bases. Germline V lookup: CDR1 MNHEY, CDR2 SVGAGI. The CDR3 spans 16 residues. V lost 4 bases, J lost 0 bases, and 6 bases stayed unmatched. CDR3: CASSSGQILAKNIQYF. CDR3 bases: TGTGCCAGCAGTTCGGGACAGATACTAGCCAAAAACATTCAGTACTTC.

The genes are TRBV10-3 and TRBJ2-7; 8 bases fit TRBD1. There are 14 residues in the CDR3. Germline CDR1 and CDR2: ENHRY and SYGVKD. Trimming removed 5 bases from V and 3 bases from J; junction bases left unmatched: 6. This chain's CDR3 is CAISPGQGIYEQYF. The CDR3 DNA reads as TGTGCCATCAGTCCTGGACAGGGTATCTACGAGCAGTACTTC.

The chain carries TRBV18 and TRBJ1-4, with a weak D call TRBD1 (6 bases). The V and J ends lost 2 bases and 8 bases respectively, with 9 bases between them. Germline V gene data show CDR1 as KGHSH and CDR2 as LQKENI. This CDR3 has 13 residues. CDR3 loop: CASSPDDREKLFF. CDR3 DNA: TGTGCCAGCTCACCAGACGACAGGGAAAAACTGTTTTTT.

The chain uses TRBV5-6 and TRBJ2-3, with TRBD2 identical over 10 bases. CDR1 is SGHDT and CDR2 is YYEEEE in the germline V gene. The CDR3 spans 16 residues. Germline trimming cut 2 bases from V and 2 bases from J; bases unmatched to any gene: 5. CDR3: CASSLLAGFNTDTQYF. The CDR3 bases are TGTGCCAGCAGCTTACTAGCGGGGTTTAACACAGATACGCAGTATTTT.

This clone turned up a few times. V is TRBV5-1 and J is TRBJ1-1; a weak D match, TRBD1 (5 bases). V lost 3 bases and J lost 1, with 13 bases in between. This CDR3 comprises 15 residues. Germline CDR1 SGHRS, CDR2 YFSETQ. The CDR3, as DNA: TGCGCCAGCAGCTGGAGGGGACGGACGAACACTGAAGCTTTCTTT. This sequence encodes CASSWRGRTNTEAFF. The full variable domain, rest sourced from reference TRBV5-1 and TRBJ1-1, is KAGVTQTPRYLIKTRGQQVTLSCSPISGHRSVSWYQQTPGQGLQFLFEYFSETQRNKGNFPGRFSGRQFSNSRSEMNVSTLELGDSALYLCASSWRGRTNTEAFFGQGTRLTVV.

This chain uses TRBV10-3 with TRBJ2-5; weak D call: TRBD2 (6 bases). The CDR3 contains 13 residues. With 8 bases removed from V and 5 bases from J, the gap between germline ends came to 15 bases. Germline V gene sequence: CDR1 ENHRY, CDR2 SYGVKD. CDR3 amino acids: CAIASGGGETQYF. CDR3 DNA: TGTGCCATCGCCAGTGGCGGAGGGGAGACCCAGTACTTC.

This clone has a count of ten or more. A junction boundary mismatches the germline segment, possibly from a read error. The chain joins TRBV6-5 to TRBJ2-2; D is perhaps TRBD1 (5 bases). Germline CDR1 reads MNHEY; CDR2 reads SVGAGI. CDR3 length: 15 amino acids. For the CDR3, the DNA is TGTGCCAGCAGTTACTCACAGGAGAACCCCGGGGAGCTGTTTTTT. As protein: CASSYSQENPGELFF.

The V call is TRBV21-1, the J call TRBJ2-7; no check of the table's D call, TRBD2, against the DNA was made. TRBV21-1 is classified as a pseudogene. The CDR3 spans 14 residues. The CDR3 sequence: CASPGGAGGCEQYF. The CDR3 bases are TGTGCCAGCCCCGGGGGGGCGGGAGGGTGCGAGCAGTACTTC.